These 30 T cell receptor beta chains share one sample of origin, sequenced in a study of cytomegalovirus exposure and HLA in healthy donors. The PCR used 60 Vbeta and 13 Jbeta primers. The table came from immunoSEQ multiplex PCR; TCRdb's copy has only in-frame clones and leaves some out. The sample records just over 150,000 clones, 70% to 90% being singletons. What was sequenced was PBMCs. All receptors come from a woman between 18 and 29 years old in good health and CMV-seronegative.

The chain carries TRBV4-1 and TRBJ2-2; TRBD2 matches at 8 bases. This CDR3 has 16 amino acids. Per the germline V gene, CDR1 is MGHRA and CDR2 is YSYEKL. V lost 3 bases to trimming and J lost 6 bases; unmatched junction nucleotides: 9. CDR3 in DNA: TGCGCCAGCAGCCACAGGGGACTAGGCCGGGCCGGGGAGCTGTTTTTT. Its translation is CASSHRGLGRAGELFF.

V usage is TRBV19 and J usage is TRBJ1-3, with 7 positions matching TRBD1. This CDR3 is built from 15 residues. J gave up 2 bases and V 7 bases, and 8 bases lay outside the gene matches. Per germline, CDR1 LNHDA and CDR2 SQIVND (reference sequence). The CDR3 nucleotides read TGTGCCAGTATGGTCACCGGACAGGCTGGAAACACCATATATTTT. The encoded protein is CASMVTGQAGNTIYF.

The chain combines TRBV6-4 with TRBJ2-7; TRBD1 is a possible D gene (6 bases). The CDR3 has 12 amino acids. Germline V gene lookup returns CDR1 MRHNA and CDR2 SNTAGT. The V and J ends lost 4 bases and 3 bases respectively, with 7 bases between them. CDR3 coding DNA: TGTGCCAGCAGTGCAGGGGTCTACGAGCAGTACTTC. Its translation is CASSAGVYEQYF.

V gene TRBV5-1 combines with J gene TRBJ2-5; D is perhaps TRBD2 (6 bases). V lost 0 bases and J lost 5, with 20 bases in between. The germline V gene has CDR1 SGHRS and CDR2 YFSETQ. The length of the CDR3 is 17 residues. The CDR3 nucleotides are TGCGCCAGCAGCTTGGTGGGACTGAAACTTGGAGGTGAGACCCAGTACTTC. This translates into CASSLVGLKLGGETQYF.

This CDR3 is CASSVAAGDFYEQYF. CDR3 coding DNA: TGTGCCAGCAGCGTAGCAGCGGGGGATTTCTACGAGCAGTACTTC. The chain has TRBV9 and TRBJ2-7; 8 nucleotides align to TRBD2. The CDR3 is 15 residues long. Germline V gives CDR1 SGDLS, CDR2 YYNGEE. The V gene end was trimmed by 0 bases and the J gene end by 3 bases; junction bases not matched to a gene: 5.

This clone was observed a single time. This rearrangement joins TRBV30 to TRBJ1-3; D perhaps matches TRBD1 (5 bases). CDR1 is GTSNPN and CDR2 is SVGIG in the germline V gene (reference sequence). The CDR3 sequence is 15 residues long. Trimming took 7 bases from V and 4 from J, leaving 20 bases between them. The CDR3 DNA follows: TGTGCCTCCCAAAAGCGCAGGGTGTACGGAAACACCATATATTTT. As protein: CASQKRRVYGNTIYF.

The chain couples TRBV15 to TRBJ2-3, with D hard to call. This CDR3 is 14 amino acids long. In germline, CDR1 is LNHNV, CDR2 YYDKDF (reference sequence). The V and J ends lost 5 bases and 0 bases respectively, with 9 bases between them. The CDR3 region is CATSERGSTDTQYF. As DNA, the CDR3 is TGTGCCACCAGCGAGCGTGGGAGCACAGATACGCAGTATTTT.

The chain joins TRBV4-3 to TRBJ2-3, with TRBD2 matching 8 bases. CDR1 is LGHNA and CDR2 is YSLEER in the germline V gene. V was clipped by 0 bases and J by 3 bases; unmatched bases: 5. The CDR3 totals 16 residues. CDR3: CASSQDRGGGTDTQYF. The CDR3 DNA follows: TGCGCCAGCAGCCAAGATCGGGGCGGGGGGACAGATACGCAGTATTTT.

The chain employs TRBV6-4 and TRBJ2-1, with D maybe TRBD2 (6 bases). The CDR3 consists of 13 residues. Trimming removed 4 bases from V and 5 bases from J, with 9 bases in between. CDR1 MRHNA and CDR2 SNTAGT come from the germline V gene. The chain's CDR3 is CASSGLEHNEQFF. The CDR3, as DNA: TGTGCCAGCAGTGGACTAGAGCACAATGAGCAGTTCTTC.

A word on this clone: The same CDR3 arises from other DNA sequences in this sample as well. This rearrangement joins TRBV5-1 to TRBJ2-1; 10 positions match TRBD1. The length of the CDR3 is 15 residues. Unmatched junction bases numbered 0, after V lost 0 bases and J lost 3 bases. CDR1 SGHRS and CDR2 YFSETQ come from the germline V gene. CDR3 amino acids: CASSLGTGGYNEQFF. Written as DNA, the CDR3 is TGCGCCAGCAGCTTGGGGACAGGGGGCTACAATGAGCAGTTCTTC. Filled out from reference TRBV5-1 and TRBJ2-1, the complete variable domain reads KAGVTQTPRYLIKTRGQQVTLSCSPISGHRSVSWYQQTPGQGLQFLFEYFSETQRNKGNFPGRFSGRQFSNSRSEMNVSTLELGDSALYLCASSLGTGGYNEQFFGPGTRLTVL.

On this clone itself: An end of the junction does not agree with germline; a read error may underlie this. This sequence joins TRBV5-5 and TRBJ2-5, with TRBD2 matching 8 bases. Germline CDR1 is SGHKS and CDR2 is YYEKEE (reference sequence). The CDR3 covers 15 residues. The CDR3 sequence is CASSLGTSRQGTQYF. DNA of the CDR3: TGTGCCAGCAGCTTAGGGACTAGTCGCCAAGGGACCCAGTACTTC.

The rearrangement joins TRBV27 to TRBJ1-1; D unclear. Germline V gene lookup returns CDR1 MNHEY and CDR2 SMNVEV (reference sequence). This CDR3 has 11 amino acids. V lost 6 bases to trimming and J lost 7 bases, with 9 bases between them. CDR3 loop: CASRLRSEAFF. For the CDR3, the DNA is TGTGCCAGCAGGTTGAGGAGTGAAGCTTTCTTT.

V and J are TRBV7-9 and TRBJ2-7; D is perhaps TRBD2 (5 bases). Trimming took 5 bases from V and 0 from J, leaving 8 bases between them. Germline V gene data show CDR1 as SEHNR and CDR2 as FQNEAQ (reference sequence). The CDR3 length is 13 residues. CDR3 loop: CASSPGNSYEQYF. DNA of the CDR3: TGTGCCAGCAGCCCCGGGAACTCCTACGAGCAGTACTTC.

This chain links TRBV25-1 with TRBJ2-2; perhaps D is TRBD1 or TRBD2 (7 bases each). Germline assignment: CDR1 MGHDK and CDR2 SYGVNS. Trimming cost V 10 bases and J 6 bases, with 18 bases left between them. The CDR3 has 14 residues. The CDR3 DNA sequence: TGTGCCACCAGGGGGGGAAGATTGGCCGGGGAGCTGTTTTTT. This codes for CATRGGRLAGELFF.

The chain links TRBV9 to TRBJ2-7; perhaps TRBD2 as D (6 bases). The CDR3 is 14 amino acids. Germline V gene data show CDR1 as SGDLS and CDR2 as YYNGEE. Trimming removed 4 bases from V and 2 bases from J, with 13 bases in between. The CDR3 sequence is CASSYTGGAYEQYF. The CDR3 region has the DNA TGTGCCAGCAGCTACACCGGAGGGGCCTACGAGCAGTACTTC. Combining the CDR3 with reference TRBV9 and TRBJ2-7 gives the whole variable domain DSGVTQTPKHLITATGQRVTLRCSPRSGDLSVYWYQQSLDQGLQFLIQYYNGEERAKGNILERFSAQQFPDLHSELNLSSLELGDSALYFCASSYTGGAYEQYFGPGTRLTVT.

The V call is TRBV6-6, the J call TRBJ2-7; 11 bases match TRBD2. The V segment lost 6 bases and the J segment 3 bases; nucleotides outside the gene matches: 4. The CDR3 has 14 amino acids. Germline values: CDR1 MNHNY, CDR2 SVGAGI (reference sequence). CDR3 sequence (DNA): TGTGCCAGCAGACTCACTAGCGGGGGCTACGAGCAGTACTTC. Translated, it gives CASRLTSGGYEQYF.

The sample holds a few counts of this clone. This chain links TRBV6-4 with TRBJ2-1, with 7 bases matching TRBD2. Germline V gene lookup returns CDR1 MRHNA and CDR2 SNTAGT. CDR3 length equals 14 residues. The V and J ends lost 6 bases and 4 bases, in that order; junction bases with no gene match: 6. In DNA form, the CDR3 reads TGTGCCAGCAGCCCCGGACTAGATTACAATGAGCAGTTCTTC. Translating gives CASSPGLDYNEQFF.

The gene calls are TRBV5-1 and TRBJ2-2, with 13 positions matching TRBD2. Looked up from germline, CDR1 is SGHRS and CDR2 is YFSETQ. The length of the CDR3 is 18 residues. The junction had 6 bases not matched to a gene; V was cut back by 4 bases and J by 0 bases. Written as DNA, the CDR3 is TGCGCCAGCAGCGGACCGACTAGCGGGAGGACGAACACCGGGGAGCTGTTTTTT. Translating gives CASSGPTSGRTNTGELFF.

The chain combines TRBV13 with TRBJ2-2; maybe TRBD1 (6 bases). The ends were cut back, 0 bases at V and 6 bases at J, with 11 bases in the middle. The CDR3 has 15 residues. CDR1 is PRHDT and CDR2 is FYEKMQ in the germline V gene (reference sequence). CDR3 region: CASSLGGGSAGELFF. CDR3 DNA: TGTGCCAGCAGCTTAGGAGGGGGATCGGCCGGGGAGCTGTTTTTT. The full variable domain, in which reference TRBV13 and TRBJ2-2 provide the parts outside the CDR3, is AAGVIQSPRHLIKEKRETATLKCYPIPRHDTVYWYQQGPGQDPQFLISFYEKMQSDKGSIPDRFSAQQFSDYHSELNMSSLELGDSALYFCASSLGGGSAGELFFGEGSRLTVL.

The J gene is TRBJ2-7, the V gene TRBV9; TRBD2 aligns across 9 bases. V lost 4 bases and J lost 4; bases outside the gene matches: 6. This CDR3 is 14 amino acids long. Germline CDR1 reads SGDLS; CDR2 reads YYNGEE. The CDR3 nucleotides read TGTGCCAGCAGCCCTGGGACTAGCCCTTACGAGCAGTACTTC. Protein: CASSPGTSPYEQYF.

This chain links TRBV7-2 with TRBJ2-7; 7 bases align to TRBD2. CDR3 length: 15 amino acids. Germline V gives CDR1 SGHTA, CDR2 FQGNSA. V shed 1 base and J 3 bases; nucleotides not matched to a gene: 6. CDR3 protein: CASSLEAGAFYEQYF. The CDR3, as DNA: TGTGCCAGCAGCTTAGAGGCGGGAGCTTTCTACGAGCAGTACTTC.

The V and J genes are TRBV4-3 and TRBJ2-1; tentative D call: TRBD2 (6 bases). Germline CDR1 reads LGHNA; CDR2 reads YSLEER. The V end was cut by 2 bases, the J end by 0 bases, with 14 bases between. The CDR3 has 17 amino acids. The CDR3 here is CASSQTAGRGSYNEQFF. CDR3 coding DNA: TGCGCCAGCAGCCAAACGGCGGGAAGGGGCTCCTACAATGAGCAGTTCTTC.

This clone came up once. V usage is TRBV19 and J usage is TRBJ2-7; D perhaps matches TRBD1 (6 bases). V was shortened by 1 base and J by 7 bases, with 14 bases between the two germline ends. Germline CDR1 is LNHDA and CDR2 is SQIVND (reference sequence). CDR3 length: 14 residues. This chain's CDR3 is CASSIGTALREQYF. Here the CDR3 DNA reads TGTGCCAGTAGTATAGGGACAGCCTTGAGGGAGCAGTACTTC.

The chain employs TRBV5-1 and TRBJ1-2; D is undetermined. Per germline, CDR1 SGHRS and CDR2 YFSETQ. CDR3 length: 14 amino acids. Trimming took 0 bases from V and 8 from J, leaving 14 bases between them. Here the CDR3 DNA reads TGCGCCAGCAGCTTGGACAGAGTACAAGGCGGCTACACCTTC. Translation gives CASSLDRVQGGYTF.

The genes are TRBV28 and TRBJ1-4, with a tentative D call TRBD1 (5 bases). V gave up 6 bases and J gave up 4 bases, with 12 bases separating them. This CDR3 has 14 residues. Germline V lookup: CDR1 MDHEN, CDR2 SYDVKM. The CDR3 is CASRMPGINEKLFF. In DNA form, the CDR3 reads TGTGCCAGCAGAATGCCAGGGATTAATGAAAAACTGTTTTTT.

The rearrangement links TRBV10-3 to TRBJ2-2; D gene uncertain. The CDR3 sequence is 14 residues long. Germline V gives CDR1 ENHRY, CDR2 SYGVKD. The V and J ends lost 2 bases and 2 bases respectively, with 6 bases between them. CDR3 nucleotides: TGTGCCATCAGTGAGGTCTCCAACACCGGGGAGCTGTTTTTT. Translating it yields CAISEVSNTGELFF.

J is TRBJ1-2 and V is TRBV18; 9 bases map to TRBD1. Germline V gives CDR1 KGHSH, CDR2 LQKENI. V was pared by 2 bases and J by 1 base, with 8 bases of the junction left unmatched. The CDR3 sequence is 17 residues long. The CDR3 DNA sequence: TGTGCCAGCTCACCAACTCGACAGGGGGGACTTAACTATGGCTACACCTTC. It codes for CASSPTRQGGLNYGYTF. The full variable domain, completed using reference TRBV18 and TRBJ1-2, is NAGVMQNPRHLVRRRGQEARLRCSPMKGHSHVYWYRQLPEEGLKFMVYLQKENIIDESGMPKERFSAEFPKEGPSILRIQQVVRGDSAAYFCASSPTRQGGLNYGYTFGSGTRLTVV.

The chain couples TRBV27 to TRBJ2-1; TRBD1 might be the D (6 bases). The V end was cut by 1 base, the J end by 3 bases, with 13 bases between. The CDR3 runs to 16 residues. Germline V lookup: CDR1 MNHEY, CDR2 SMNVEV (reference sequence). Here the CDR3 DNA reads TGTGCCAGCAGTTTATGGGGCAGGGGTAACTACAATGAGCAGTTCTTC. It yields the protein CASSLWGRGNYNEQFF.

The gene calls are TRBV19 and TRBJ2-5; D is possibly TRBD1 (6 bases). Germline V gene sequence: CDR1 LNHDA, CDR2 SQIVND (reference sequence). CDR3 length equals 14 residues. Trimming pared 5 bases from V and 2 bases from J, leaving 12 bases between. The CDR3 loop is CASSAGQWQETQYF. In nucleotides, the CDR3 is TGTGCCAGTAGTGCCGGACAGTGGCAAGAGACCCAGTACTTC.

In DNA, the CDR3 is TGTGCCATCAGGAAAACCAGGGGTAATCAGCCCCAGCATTTT. Translated: CAIRKTRGNQPQHF. V usage is TRBV10-3 and J usage is TRBJ1-5; TRBD1 is a possible D gene (6 bases). This CDR3 has 14 amino acids. The germline CDR1 and CDR2 sequences are ENHRY and SYGVKD. The germline V and J ends were trimmed by 6 bases and 4 bases, with 13 bases remaining between them.